This entry is about one TCR beta chain. Its antigen is undetermined. Assay used: immunoSEQ multiplex PCR; TCRdb lists only in-frame clones, some missing. This table has around 67,000 clones, under 90% appearing once. This specimen comes from a study of T cell responses to AZD1222 COVID-19 vaccine. Study-wide findings and caveats: Baseline antibody screening turned up just a handful of seropositive AZD1222 recipients.

Germline-derived CDR1 and CDR2 are MNHNS and SASEGT. This CDR3 region has 16 residues. Trimming stripped 0 bases from V and 11 bases from J, with 19 bases between. The sample consisted of peripheral blood, taken 28 days after the second AZD1222 dose. The chain links TRBV6-1 to TRBJ1-4; possibly TRBD1 for D (5 bases). This TCR was recovered from an adult who received the AZD1222 COVID-19 vaccine. The CDR3: CASSEARAGGPGKLFF. The DNA of the CDR3 is TGTGCCAGCAGTGAAGCCCGTGCTGGGGGACCTGGGAAACTGTTTTTT.